One sample yielded the 30 T cell receptor beta chains listed below, sequenced in a study of T cells expressing NK-cell markers. TCRdb processed the 5' RACE reads again and assigns one entry to each CDR3 protein, with no DNA. This sample lists around 550,000 distinct CDR3 sequences; its ten largest clones have around 3.3%. Sequencing was done on a sample of blood T cells: a sorted CD56 or NKG2C T cell subset, CD4+ or CD8+ T cells, or bulk PBMC T cells (not recorded which). Receptors were obtained from a man younger than 30 in good health.

V and J are TRBV10-3 and TRBJ2-3; TCRdb returns TRBD2, unconfirmable since there is no DNA. The CDR3 runs to 14 residues. CDR1 and CDR2 (germline): ENHRY, SYGVKD. The CDR3: CAIRRGSDTDTQYF.

This chain joins TRBV24-1 and TRBJ2-1. CDR1 KGHDR and CDR2 SFDVKD come from the germline V gene. CDR3 length equals 12 residues. The CDR3 is CATSDQPNEQFF.

The chain couples TRBV9 to TRBJ2-7; checking the TCRdb D call of TRBD1 is not possible without DNA. The CDR3 consists of 13 residues. CDR1 and CDR2 (germline): SGDLS, YYNGEE. The CDR3 sequence: CASSVAAGAEQYF.

This chain links TRBV12-3 or TRBV12-4 with TRBJ1-2. The CDR3 sequence is 12 residues long. The CDR3 loop reads CASSFRSGGYTF.

V is TRBV15 and J is TRBJ2-3; absent DNA, TCRdb's TRBD2 call cannot be checked. This CDR3 has 14 residues. Germline CDR1 LNHNV, CDR2 YYDKDF (reference sequence). The CDR3 region is CATSRTGGWNTQYF.

The rearrangement uses TRBV24-1 and TRBJ2-3; TCRdb outputs TRBD1, but without DNA this stays unchecked. Germline values: CDR1 KGHDR, CDR2 SFDVKD. The CDR3 is made up of 15 amino acids. The CDR3 sequence: CAVGRGTWGSDTQYF.

The CDR3 here is CASSLASGTYTGELFF. This chain uses TRBV7-2 with TRBJ2-2; the D call of TRBD2 rests on TCRdb alone, since no DNA is present to check it. The CDR3 is 16 amino acids. Germline V gene lookup returns CDR1 SGHTA and CDR2 FQGNSA.

The CDR3 sequence is CASRAGTGGNQPQHF. This chain links TRBV12-3 or TRBV12-4 with TRBJ1-5; as DNA is missing, the TRBD1 call by TCRdb cannot be tested. This CDR3 contains 15 residues.

The chain has TRBV5-8 and TRBJ2-5. The CDR3 has 14 residues. The germline V gene encodes CDR1 SGHTS and CDR2 YDEGEE. The CDR3 is CASSARGTQETQYF.

The chain couples TRBV28 to TRBJ1-5; TCRdb outputs TRBD1, but without DNA this stays unchecked. The germline V gene has CDR1 MDHEN and CDR2 SYDVKM. There are 14 residues in the CDR3. The CDR3 sequence: CASSWPGSNQPQHF.

The rearrangement uses TRBV6-1 and TRBJ2-2; TCRdb picks TRBD1, but there is no DNA to check that call. Germline-derived CDR1 and CDR2 are MNHNS and SASEGT. This CDR3 comprises 16 residues. The CDR3 loop reads CASSDGGRRNTGELFF.

CDR3 sequence reads: CASSLAANQNIQYF. The chain has TRBV5-6 and TRBJ2-4. CDR3 size: 14 residues. CDR1 is SGHDT and CDR2 is YYEEEE in the germline V gene.

The chain recombines TRBV30 with TRBJ2-4; the TRBD1 assignment by TCRdb is unverifiable without DNA. The V gene's germline CDR1 is GTSNPN and CDR2 SVGIG (reference sequence). The length of the CDR3 is 14 residues. The CDR3 region is CAWSATWTRNIQYF.

This chain joins TRBV7-9 and TRBJ1-5; TCRdb's D gene call, TRBD1, goes unchecked for lack of DNA. The CDR3 runs to 15 residues. Germline CDR1 is SEHNR and CDR2 is FQNEAQ (reference sequence). CDR3 region: CASSGGTASNQPQHF.

The V and J genes are TRBV20-1 and TRBJ2-2; TCRdb picks TRBD2, but there is no DNA to check that call. From germline, CDR1 is DFQATT and CDR2 SNEGSKA (reference sequence). The CDR3 length is 13 residues. The CDR3 region is CSASATSTGELFF.

The chain uses TRBV7-9 and TRBJ2-6; there is no DNA to check the TCRdb D call of TRBD1. From germline, CDR1 is SEHNR and CDR2 FQNEAQ (reference sequence). The CDR3 length is 16 residues. This CDR3 is CASSFLRGNGANVLTF.

The chain carries TRBV15 and TRBJ2-1; checking the TCRdb D call of TRBD2 is not possible without DNA. The CDR3 has 16 residues. CDR1 is LNHNV, CDR2 YYDKDF, per germline (reference sequence). CDR3 in amino acids: CATSRHPGGTDGDQFF.

The gene calls are TRBV5-8 and TRBJ2-3. The V gene's germline CDR1 is SGHTS and CDR2 YDEGEE. The CDR3 loop spans 14 amino acids. CDR3 amino acids: CASSLKSNTDTQYF.

The genes are TRBV12-3 or TRBV12-4 and TRBJ2-3; TCRdb selects TRBD2, and the lack of DNA leaves this call unchecked. This CDR3 comprises 14 residues. The CDR3 spells CASSPKRGLTLQYF.

The chain recombines TRBV7-2 with TRBJ2-7; absent DNA, TCRdb's TRBD2 call cannot be checked. CDR1 and CDR2 (germline): SGHTA, FQGNSA. The CDR3 loop spans 16 amino acids. The CDR3 sequence: CASSLDSSGLSYEQYF.

V gene TRBV5-6 combines with J gene TRBJ2-3; TCRdb's D call, TRBD1, is unchecked because there is no DNA. Germline values: CDR1 SGHDT, CDR2 YYEEEE. There are 15 residues in the CDR3. The CDR3 loop is CASSLPGQGIYTQYF.

The J gene is TRBJ2-2, the V gene TRBV7-3; TCRdb picks TRBD2, but there is no DNA to check that call. The CDR3 length is 16 residues. Germline CDR1 reads SGHTA; CDR2 reads FQGTGA. The CDR3 sequence is CASSSFSGSGTGELFF.

The chain uses TRBV9 and TRBJ2-1; TCRdb gives TRBD2 as the D gene, but with no DNA this cannot be confirmed. CDR1 and CDR2 (germline): SGDLS, YYNGEE. CDR3 length equals 15 residues. The CDR3 is CASSGTSGTYNEQFF.

The chain recombines TRBV6-5 with TRBJ2-7; lacking DNA, the TRBD2 call made by TCRdb goes unchecked. Germline CDR1 reads MNHEY; CDR2 reads SVGAGI. The CDR3 is 17 residues long. CDR3 residues: CASSYRGRRSSSYEQYF.

This sequence joins TRBV5-1 and TRBJ2-3; the TRBD1 assignment by TCRdb is unverifiable without DNA. Germline CDR1 SGHRS, CDR2 YFSETQ. The CDR3 covers 15 residues. The CDR3 region is CASSLIGANTDTQYF. Drawing the rest from reference TRBV5-1 and TRBJ2-3, the complete variable domain is KAGVTQTPRYLIKTRGQQVTLSCSPISGHRSVSWYQQTPGQGLQFLFEYFSETQRNKGNFPGRFSGRQFSNSRSEMNVSTLELGDSALYLCASSLIGANTDTQYFGPGTRLTVL.

The chain carries TRBV4-3 and TRBJ2-1; TCRdb gives TRBD2 as the D gene, but with no DNA this cannot be confirmed. Germline values: CDR1 LGHNA, CDR2 YSLEER. CDR3 length: 18 amino acids. The CDR3 reads CASSQETSGLLFDDEQFF.

The rearrangement joins TRBV20-1 to TRBJ1-3; as DNA is missing, the TRBD1 call by TCRdb cannot be tested. CDR3 length: 15 residues. Germline-derived CDR1 and CDR2 are DFQATT and SNEGSKA (reference sequence). CDR3 loop: CSARPQGYSGNTIYF.

The rearrangement uses TRBV24-1 and TRBJ1-3; the TRBD1 assignment by TCRdb is unverifiable without DNA. Germline V CDR1 and CDR2: KGHDR, SFDVKD. The CDR3 spans 15 residues. CDR3 residues: CAPLRDGSSGNTIYF.

This sequence joins TRBV24-1 and TRBJ2-5. Germline V gene sequence: CDR1 KGHDR, CDR2 SFDVKD. The CDR3 is 13 amino acids. The CDR3 reads CATGAPDGETQYF.

This chain connects TRBV12-3 or TRBV12-4 to TRBJ1-2; TCRdb's D call of TRBD1 is untestable without DNA. The CDR3 spans 15 residues. This chain's CDR3 is CASSFRGERSYGYTF.